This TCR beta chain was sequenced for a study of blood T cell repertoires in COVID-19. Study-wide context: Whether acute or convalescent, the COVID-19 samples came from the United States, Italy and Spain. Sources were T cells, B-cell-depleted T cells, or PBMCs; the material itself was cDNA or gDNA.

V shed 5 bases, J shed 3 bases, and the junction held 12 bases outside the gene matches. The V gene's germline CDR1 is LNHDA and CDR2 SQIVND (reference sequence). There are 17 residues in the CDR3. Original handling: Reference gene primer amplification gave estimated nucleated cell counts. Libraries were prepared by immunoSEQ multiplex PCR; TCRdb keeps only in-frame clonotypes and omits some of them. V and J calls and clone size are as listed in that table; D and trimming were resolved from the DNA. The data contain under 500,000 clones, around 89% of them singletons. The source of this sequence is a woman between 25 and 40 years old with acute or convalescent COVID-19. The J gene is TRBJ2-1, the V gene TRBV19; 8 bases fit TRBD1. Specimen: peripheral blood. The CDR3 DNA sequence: TGTGCCAGTAGTCTCGACGGGGGACAGGTTGGCTACAATGAGCAGTTCTTC. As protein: CASSLDGGQVGYNEQFF.